A selection of T cell receptor beta chains follows, all from one sample in a study of shared clonotypes between healthy human individuals. Profiled with immunoSEQ multiplex PCR; TCRdb holds only in-frame clones, not every one. The profile shows about 1.5 million clones, more than 95% of them singletons. Sequenced material: naive CD4+ T cells sorted from blood. The receptors stem from a man aged 25 to 45 in good health. The CDR3 runs from the conserved cysteine through the conserved F or W. The D gene is left open where the match is weak. The size entry is marked missing in some rows and otherwise reads once, few, many or a size class.

v_call	j_call	d_call	clone_size	cdr3_aa	cdr3_nt
TRBV19	TRBJ2-5	-	once	CASSPRVGAQETQYF	TGTGCCAGTAGCCCCCGAGTAGGAGCACAAGAGACCCAGTACTTC
TRBV5-1	TRBJ1-4	TRBD1	-	CASSSRTGQGEKLFF	TGCGCCAGCAGCTCTCGGACAGGGCAGGGGGAAAAACTGTTTTTT
TRBV7-9	TRBJ2-7	-	few	CASSLSRVPYEQYF	TGTGCCAGCAGCTTAAGTAGGGTCCCCTACGAGCAGTACTTC
TRBV4-1	TRBJ2-5	TRBD2	-	CASSQELSSGRAKETQYF	TGCGCCAGCAGCCAAGAGTTGTCTAGCGGGAGGGCCAAGGAGACCCAGTACTTC
TRBV29-1	TRBJ2-7	-	-	CSVEMDYEQYF	TGCAGCGTTGAGATGGACTACGAGCAGTACTTC
TRBV6-5	TRBJ2-7	TRBD1	-	CASGQGDEQYF	TGTGCCAGCGGGCAGGGGGACGAGCAGTACTTC
TRBV5-1	TRBJ2-7	-	-	CASSSTGSSYEQYF	TGCGCCAGCAGCTCCACAGGGAGCTCCTACGAGCAGTACTTC
TRBV7-6	TRBJ2-2	-	-	CASSPGTTTGELFF	TGTGCCAGCAGCCCCGGGACCACCACCGGGGAGCTGTTTTTT
TRBV28	TRBJ2-5	-	-	CASSFPLKWETQYF	TGTGCCAGCAGTTTTCCGTTGAAGTGGGAGACCCAGTACTTC
TRBV2	TRBJ2-1	-	-	CASSAGPDGRFF	TGTGCCAGCAGTGCGGGACCTGACGGTAGGTTCTTC
TRBV9	TRBJ2-3	TRBD1	-	CASSSRTGESSTDTQYF	TGTGCCAGCAGCTCCCGGACAGGAGAATCTAGCACAGATACGCAGTATTTT
TRBV19	TRBJ2-2	-	-	CASSMGHQTGELFF	TGTGCCAGTAGTATGGGACACCAAACCGGGGAGCTGTTTTTT
TRBV2	TRBJ1-2	-	-	CASSDDRTNYGYTF	TGTGCCAGCAGTGATGACAGAACTAACTATGGCTACACCTTC
TRBV29-1	TRBJ2-7	-	-	CSVSSGGGQTATEQYF	TGCAGCGTCTCCTCCGGAGGGGGACAGACTGCTACCGAGCAGTACTTC
TRBV7-3	TRBJ2-3	-	once	CASSLYGVGSTDTQYF	TGTGCCAGCAGCTTGTATGGGGTGGGAAGCACAGATACGCAGTATTTT
TRBV7-9	TRBJ1-1	-	-	CASSLIGGTEAFF	TGTGCCAGCAGCTTAATCGGGGGGACTGAAGCTTTCTTT
TRBV30	TRBJ2-7	-	-	CAWRELRPEQYF	TGTGCCTGGAGGGAACTCCGGCCCGAGCAGTACTTC
TRBV6-1	TRBJ1-3	-	-	CASSLEPTGNTIYF	TGTGCCAGCAGTCTAGAACCAACCGGAAACACCATATATTTT
TRBV5-1	TRBJ2-7	-	-	CASSLGGSSYEQYF	TGCGCCAGCAGCTTGGGGGGAAGCTCCTACGAGCAGTACTTC
TRBV29-1	TRBJ2-7	-	-	CSIQISYEQYF	TGCAGTATACAAATCTCCTACGAGCAGTACTTC
TRBV6-5	TRBJ2-1	-	-	CASSPRRESYNEQFF	TGTGCCAGCAGTCCACGCAGGGAATCCTACAATGAGCAGTTCTTC
TRBV7-6	TRBJ2-5	-	-	CASSLRTGTPSRETQYF	TGTGCCAGCAGCTTAAGGACTGGGACCCCAAGTAGGGAGACCCAGTACTTC
TRBV2	TRBJ2-4	-	once	CASIRGSWAKNIQYF	TGTGCCAGCATTAGGGGGTCCTGGGCCAAAAACATTCAGTACTTC
TRBV20-1	TRBJ2-1	-	-	CSAKAEQFF	TGCAGTGCTAAGGCTGAGCAGTTCTTC
TRBV19	TRBJ2-2	TRBD2	-	CASSIGTSGTTGELFF	TGTGCCAGTAGTATAGGGACTAGCGGGACCACCGGGGAGCTGTTTTTT
TRBV7-7	TRBJ2-5	-	-	CASSLAGLGETQYF	TGTGCCAGCAGCTTAGCAGGGTTGGGAGAGACCCAGTACTTC
TRBV5-1	TRBJ2-1	TRBD2	-	CASSLLAGENEQFF	TGCGCCAGCAGCTTACTAGCGGGAGAGAATGAGCAGTTCTTC
TRBV11-2	TRBJ2-7	-	-	CASSLGSQMGYEQYF	TGTGCCAGCAGTCTGGGAAGTCAAATGGGCTACGAGCAGTACTTC
TRBV9	TRBJ2-2	TRBD2	-	CASSRLGLAGGTGELFF	TGTGCCAGCAGCAGATTAGGACTAGCGGGAGGCACCGGGGAGCTGTTTTTT
TRBV6-1	TRBJ2-1	TRBD2	-	CASHAGEAYNEQFF	TGTGCCAGCCACGCGGGAGAGGCCTACAATGAGCAGTTCTTC
TRBV6-5	TRBJ2-2	TRBD1	-	CASIRQGSTGELFF	TGTGCCAGCATCCGACAGGGAAGCACCGGGGAGCTGTTTTTT
TRBV2	TRBJ2-6	-	once	CASKEDYSSGANVLTF	TGTGCCAGCAAGGAAGACTACTCCTCTGGGGCCAACGTCCTGACTTTC
TRBV10-2	TRBJ2-3	-	-	CASRALAFADTQYF	TGCGCCAGCCGAGCCCTGGCTTTCGCAGATACGCAGTATTTT
TRBV28	TRBJ2-3	TRBD1	-	CASRRTGGTDTQYF	TGTGCCAGCAGACGGACAGGGGGTACAGATACGCAGTATTTT
TRBV19	TRBJ1-5	-	once	CASSIDQGLALGNQPQHF	TGTGCCAGTAGTATTGACCAGGGGCTAGCATTGGGCAATCAGCCCCAGCATTTT
TRBV20-1	TRBJ2-1	-	-	CSARARQEQFF	TGCAGTGCCCGAGCACGACAGGAGCAGTTCTTC
TRBV29-1	TRBJ2-5	-	-	CSALRPGRETQYF	TGCAGCGCCCTAAGGCCGGGGAGAGAGACCCAGTACTTC
TRBV6-5	TRBJ2-7	-	-	CASRGTASYEQYF	TGTGCCAGCAGAGGTACAGCTTCCTACGAGCAGTACTTC
TRBV18	TRBJ2-7	TRBD1	-	CASSPRKGTGIYEQYF	TGTGCCAGCTCACCGAGAAAGGGGACAGGGATTTACGAGCAGTACTTC
TRBV10-1	TRBJ2-3	-	-	CASSSLEGTDTQYF	TGCGCCAGCAGTTCCCTGGAGGGCACAGATACGCAGTATTTT
TRBV4-2	TRBJ2-3	TRBD2	-	CASSQEGTSGRDTDTQYF	TGTGCCAGCAGCCAAGAAGGGACTAGCGGGAGAGATACAGATACGCAGTATTTT
TRBV18	TRBJ2-7	TRBD1	-	CASSRDRGSYEQYF	TGTGCCAGCTCACGGGACAGGGGGTCCTACGAGCAGTACTTC
TRBV19	TRBJ2-2	TRBD2	-	CASSTTSGGVFAGGLFF	TGTGCCAGTAGTACGACTAGCGGGGGCGTTTTCGCGGGTGGGCTGTTTTTT
TRBV7-9	TRBJ2-1	TRBD2	-	CASSLGALAGSYNEQFF	TGTGCCAGCAGCTTAGGGGCCTTAGCGGGGTCCTACAATGAGCAGTTCTTC
TRBV5-1	TRBJ2-2	-	-	CASSLGNTGELFF	TGCGCCAGCAGCTTGGGTAACACCGGGGAGCTGTTTTTT
TRBV21-1	TRBJ2-7	-	-	CASSKKAGAHYEQYF	TGTGCCAGCAGCAAGAAAGCGGGGGCACACTACGAGCAGTACTTC
TRBV11-2	TRBJ2-3	TRBD1	-	CASSPGTATDTQYF	TGTGCCAGCAGCCCAGGGACAGCCACAGATACGCAGTATTTT
TRBV10-3	TRBJ1-1	-	-	CAISDPRASTEAFF	TGTGCCATCAGTGATCCCAGGGCGAGCACTGAAGCTTTCTTT
TRBV10-3	TRBJ1-2	-	-	CAISESGGVMNSGYTF	TGTGCCATCAGTGAGTCTGGAGGGGTAATGAATAGTGGCTACACCTTC
TRBV28	TRBJ2-7	-	-	CASSLRGAHSYEQYF	TGTGCCAGCAGTTTGCGGGGAGCCCACTCCTACGAGCAGTACTTC
TRBV18	TRBJ2-7	TRBD2	once	CASSPRNSGTSPNEQYF	TGTGCCAGCTCACCACGAAACTCCGGGACTAGCCCGAACGAGCAGTACTTC
TRBV5-1	TRBJ1-1	TRBD1	once	CASSSRTGPNTEAFF	TGCGCCAGCAGCTCCCGGACAGGGCCGAACACTGAAGCTTTCTTT
TRBV2	TRBJ2-5	-	-	CASGRQIETQYF	TGTGCCAGCGGCAGACAGATCGAGACCCAGTACTTC
TRBV5-6	TRBJ1-5	-	-	CASTPSRTGRSNQPQHF	TGTGCCAGCACCCCCAGTAGAACGGGTCGGTCCAATCAGCCCCAGCATTTT
TRBV29-1	TRBJ1-2	-	-	CSVSPGDSNYGYTF	TGCAGCGTTTCCCCCGGCGACTCGAACTATGGCTACACCTTC
TRBV9	TRBJ1-2	-	-	CASSGTGGYGYTF	TGTGCCAGCAGCGGCACAGGTGGCTATGGCTACACCTTC
TRBV13	TRBJ2-1	TRBD2	-	CASSLGGLAGGVNEQFF	TGTGCCAGCAGCTTAGGGGGCCTAGCGGGAGGGGTCAATGAGCAGTTCTTC
TRBV5-4	TRBJ2-1	TRBD1	-	CASSLGTGSYNEQFF	TGTGCCAGCAGCTTGGGGACAGGTTCCTACAATGAGCAGTTCTTC
TRBV11-1	TRBJ2-7	-	once	CASSLVRAYEQYF	TGTGCCAGCAGCTTAGTCCGAGCCTACGAGCAGTACTTC